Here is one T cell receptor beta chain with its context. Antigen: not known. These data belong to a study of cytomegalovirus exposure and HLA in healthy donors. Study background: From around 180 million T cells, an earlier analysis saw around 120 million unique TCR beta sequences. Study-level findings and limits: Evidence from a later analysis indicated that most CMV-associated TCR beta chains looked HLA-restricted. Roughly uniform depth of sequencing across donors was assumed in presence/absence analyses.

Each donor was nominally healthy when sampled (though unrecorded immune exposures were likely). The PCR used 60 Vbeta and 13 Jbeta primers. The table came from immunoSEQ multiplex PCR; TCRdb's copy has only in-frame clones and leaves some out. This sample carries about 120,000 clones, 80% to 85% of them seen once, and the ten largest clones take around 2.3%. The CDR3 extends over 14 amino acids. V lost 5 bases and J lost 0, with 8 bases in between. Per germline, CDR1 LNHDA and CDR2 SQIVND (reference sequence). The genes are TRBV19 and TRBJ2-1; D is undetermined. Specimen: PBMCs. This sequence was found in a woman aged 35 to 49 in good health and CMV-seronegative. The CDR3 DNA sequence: TGTGCCAGTAGTTGGGCAGACTCCTACAATGAGCAGTTCTTC. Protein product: CASSWADSYNEQFF.